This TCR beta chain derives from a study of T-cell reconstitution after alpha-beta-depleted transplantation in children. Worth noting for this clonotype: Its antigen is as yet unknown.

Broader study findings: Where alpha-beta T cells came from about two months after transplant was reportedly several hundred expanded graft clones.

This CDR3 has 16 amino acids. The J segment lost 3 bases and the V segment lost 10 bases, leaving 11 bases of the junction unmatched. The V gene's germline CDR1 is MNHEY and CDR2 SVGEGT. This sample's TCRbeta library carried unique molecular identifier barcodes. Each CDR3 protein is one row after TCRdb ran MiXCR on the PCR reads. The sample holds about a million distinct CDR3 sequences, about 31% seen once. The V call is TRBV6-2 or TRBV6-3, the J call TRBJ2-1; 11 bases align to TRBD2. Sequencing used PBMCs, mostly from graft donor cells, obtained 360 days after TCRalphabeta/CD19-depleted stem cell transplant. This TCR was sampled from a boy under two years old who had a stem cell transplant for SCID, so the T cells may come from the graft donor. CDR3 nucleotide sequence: TGTGCCACCACGAGTAGCGGGGGGGATGTCTACAATGAGCAGTTCTTC. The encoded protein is CATTSSGGDVYNEQFF.